This is a list of T cell receptor beta chains from one sample in a study of OX40 agonist ivuxolimab in advanced cancers. The data were produced by immunoSEQ multiplex PCR, yet TCRdb's version contains in-frame clones alone and is incomplete. The sample lists some 130,000 clones; roughly nine tenths were seen once. Source: CD4+ or CD8+ T cells sorted from blood, taken in a trial of the OX40 agonist ivuxolimab. The receptors shown here come from an adult with an advanced solid tumor such as melanoma, head and neck, liver or kidney cancer. The CDR3 runs from the conserved cysteine through the conserved F or W. The D gene is left open where the match is weak. Clone size is shown for a subset of rows, as once, few, many or a class of expanded clone.

v_gene: TRBV21-1; j_gene: TRBJ1-5; d_gene: .; abundance: .; CDR3nt: TGTGCCAGCACCGCGACGGCAGGTGGCAATCAGCCCCAGCATTTT; CDR3aa: CASTATAGGNQPQHF
v_gene: TRBV28; j_gene: TRBJ2-1; d_gene: .; abundance: .; CDR3nt: TGTGCCAGCAGTGACTTGTATCTTGAGCAGTTCTTC; CDR3aa: CASSDLYLEQFF
v_gene: TRBV6-5; j_gene: TRBJ2-5; d_gene: .; abundance: .; CDR3nt: TGTGCCAGCAGGCCAACAGGGATGGAGACCCAGTACTTC; CDR3aa: CASRPTGMETQYF
v_gene: TRBV27; j_gene: TRBJ2-1; d_gene: TRBD1; abundance: .; CDR3nt: TGTGCCAGCCAAGAGGGACAGGGGTACAATGAGCAGTTCTTC; CDR3aa: CASQEGQGYNEQFF
v_gene: TRBV10-3; j_gene: TRBJ2-3; d_gene: TRBD2; abundance: .; CDR3nt: TGTGCCATCAAGGCGGGGGGCTCGAGCACAGATACGCAGTATTTT; CDR3aa: CAIKAGGSSTDTQYF
v_gene: TRBV7-2; j_gene: TRBJ2-3; d_gene: .; abundance: .; CDR3nt: TGTGCCAGCAGGGTCAGCGGAAGCGCTAGCACAGATACGCAGTATTTT; CDR3aa: CASRVSGSASTDTQYF
v_gene: TRBV10-3; j_gene: TRBJ2-7; d_gene: TRBD1; abundance: .; CDR3nt: TGTGCCACCACAGGGGGCTCCTACGAGCAGTACTTC; CDR3aa: CATTGGSYEQYF
v_gene: TRBV30; j_gene: TRBJ2-1; d_gene: TRBD2; abundance: .; CDR3nt: TGTGCCTGGAGTACCGCCGGGACTAGCGGGGGGTGGGACAATGAGCAGTTCTTC; CDR3aa: CAWSTAGTSGGWDNEQFF
v_gene: TRBV27; j_gene: TRBJ1-4; d_gene: .; abundance: few; CDR3nt: TGTGCCAGCAGTTTATTACAGGGAGACGAAAAACTGTTTTTT; CDR3aa: CASSLLQGDEKLFF
v_gene: TRBV10-2; j_gene: TRBJ2-3; d_gene: TRBD2; abundance: .; CDR3nt: TGCGCCAGCACTCAACTAGCGGGAGGCATAGATACGCAGTATTTT; CDR3aa: CASTQLAGGIDTQYF
v_gene: TRBV9; j_gene: TRBJ1-4; d_gene: .; abundance: .; CDR3nt: TGTGCCAGCAGCGTAGCAGACGCAGGGGCAACTAATGAAAAACTGTTTTTT; CDR3aa: CASSVADAGATNEKLFF
v_gene: TRBV29-1; j_gene: TRBJ1-2; d_gene: .; abundance: .; CDR3nt: TGCAGCGTTGGGCAGAATCCTAACTATGGCTACACCTTC; CDR3aa: CSVGQNPNYGYTF
v_gene: TRBV6-5; j_gene: TRBJ1-1; d_gene: .; abundance: .; CDR3nt: TGTGCCAGCAGCCACACCCCAGGGGCTGAAGCTTTCTTT; CDR3aa: CASSHTPGAEAFF
v_gene: TRBV28; j_gene: TRBJ2-7; d_gene: TRBD1; abundance: .; CDR3nt: TGTGCCACCCGGACAGGGGGCCTCTACGAGCAGTACTTC; CDR3aa: CATRTGGLYEQYF
v_gene: TRBV6-5; j_gene: TRBJ1-5; d_gene: .; abundance: .; CDR3nt: TGTGCCAGCAGTTACGTGGATCAGCCCCAGCATTTT; CDR3aa: CASSYVDQPQHF
v_gene: TRBV6-1; j_gene: TRBJ1-1; d_gene: .; abundance: .; CDR3nt: TGTGCCAGCAGTGAAGCGCTGAGAGTTAGAACTGAAGCTTTCTTT; CDR3aa: CASSEALRVRTEAFF
v_gene: TRBV19; j_gene: TRBJ1-5; d_gene: .; abundance: .; CDR3nt: TGTGCCAGTAGTATAGAGGGTAGGAGCAATCAGCCCCAGCATTTT; CDR3aa: CASSIEGRSNQPQHF
v_gene: TRBV6-6; j_gene: TRBJ2-1; d_gene: .; abundance: .; CDR3nt: TGTGCCAGCAGTTACCTCCCCGGGGGCCTTAGCTATGAGCAGTTCTTC; CDR3aa: CASSYLPGGLSYEQFF
v_gene: TRBV5-1; j_gene: TRBJ2-7; d_gene: .; abundance: .; CDR3nt: TGCGCCAGCAGCTTGGACAGCCCAGCATACGAGCAGTACTTC; CDR3aa: CASSLDSPAYEQYF
v_gene: TRBV5-1; j_gene: TRBJ1-2; d_gene: TRBD1; abundance: .; CDR3nt: TGCGCCAGCAGCTTGCAGGGACAGGGTCGGGCTAACTATGGCTACACCTTC; CDR3aa: CASSLQGQGRANYGYTF
v_gene: TRBV6-5; j_gene: TRBJ2-5; d_gene: .; abundance: .; CDR3nt: TGTGCCAGCAGTTACCCGCCAGGGGAGACCCAGTACTTC; CDR3aa: CASSYPPGETQYF
v_gene: TRBV5-4; j_gene: TRBJ1-6; d_gene: .; abundance: .; CDR3nt: TGTGCCAGCAGCTTGAATAGGGACATGGTTGGGAATTCACCCCTCCACTTT; CDR3aa: CASSLNRDMVGNSPLHF
v_gene: TRBV9; j_gene: TRBJ2-7; d_gene: .; abundance: .; CDR3nt: TGTGCCAGCAGCTCCCGGGAAAGTTACGAGCAGTACTTC; CDR3aa: CASSSRESYEQYF
v_gene: TRBV28; j_gene: TRBJ2-1; d_gene: .; abundance: once; CDR3nt: TGTGCCTTCGACCCCGGGCCCGAGCAGTTCTTC; CDR3aa: CAFDPGPEQFF
v_gene: TRBV15; j_gene: TRBJ2-7; d_gene: TRBD2; abundance: .; CDR3nt: TGTGCCACCAGCAGAACTGGGACTAGCGGGTACGAGCAGTACTTC; CDR3aa: CATSRTGTSGYEQYF
v_gene: TRBV5-4; j_gene: TRBJ2-1; d_gene: .; abundance: .; CDR3nt: TGTGCCAGCAGCTTGGATCCGGAGAGCTCCTACAATGAGCAGTTCTTC; CDR3aa: CASSLDPESSYNEQFF
v_gene: TRBV2; j_gene: TRBJ1-2; d_gene: .; abundance: .; CDR3nt: TGTGCCAGCACGGGGCAACAGCTTACTGTCTATGGCTACACCTTC; CDR3aa: CASTGQQLTVYGYTF
v_gene: TRBV27; j_gene: TRBJ2-3; d_gene: .; abundance: .; CDR3nt: TGTGCCAGCAGTTCCCCGCGCGCGGGGGCGCGGGATACGCAGTATTTT; CDR3aa: CASSSPRAGARDTQYF
v_gene: TRBV7-2; j_gene: TRBJ2-7; d_gene: TRBD2; abundance: .; CDR3nt: TGTGCCAGCAGCTTTTCCTCGCTAGCGGGGGGGCGCGAGCAGTACTTC; CDR3aa: CASSFSSLAGGREQYF
v_gene: TRBV7-3; j_gene: TRBJ2-3; d_gene: TRBD2; abundance: .; CDR3nt: TGTGCCAGCAGCTCAGCCGGGACTAGCGGGGTAGATACGCAGTATTTT; CDR3aa: CASSSAGTSGVDTQYF
v_gene: TRBV7-2; j_gene: TRBJ1-3; d_gene: .; abundance: .; CDR3nt: TGTGCCAGCAGCTGGGGGGTTGGAAACACCATATATTTT; CDR3aa: CASSWGVGNTIYF